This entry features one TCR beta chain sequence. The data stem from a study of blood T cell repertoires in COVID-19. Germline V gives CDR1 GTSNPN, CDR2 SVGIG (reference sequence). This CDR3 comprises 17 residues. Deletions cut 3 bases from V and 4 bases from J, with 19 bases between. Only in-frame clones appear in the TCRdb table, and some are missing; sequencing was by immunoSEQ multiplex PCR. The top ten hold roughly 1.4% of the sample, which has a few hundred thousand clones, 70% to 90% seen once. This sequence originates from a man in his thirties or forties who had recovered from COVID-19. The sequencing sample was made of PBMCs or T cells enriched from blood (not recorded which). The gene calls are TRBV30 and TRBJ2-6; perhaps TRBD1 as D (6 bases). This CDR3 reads CAWRTKQGFSGANVLTF. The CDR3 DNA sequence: TGTGCCTGGAGGACAAAACAGGGTTTCTCCGGGGCCAACGTCCTGACTTTC.